The sequence of this TCR beta chain was determined in a study of T cell responses to AZD1222 COVID-19 vaccine. The repertoire was sequenced with immunoSEQ multiplex PCR; TCRdb's copy has only in-frame clones and lacks some. The sample records roughly 96,000 clones, 88% being singletons. Germline V gene data show CDR1 as MNHEY and CDR2 as SVGAGI. Trimming took 2 bases from V and 8 from J, leaving 10 bases between them. The CDR3 consists of 14 residues. The source is an adult in good health. The V gene is TRBV6-5, the J gene TRBJ1-6, with D perhaps matching TRBD1 (5 bases). The sequencing used peripheral blood, collected on day 0 of AZD1222 vaccination. The CDR3 nucleotides read TGTGCCAGCAGTTACGGGGGAGCAGATTCACCCCTCCACTTT. It specifies CASSYGGADSPLHF.